This T cell receptor (beta chain) was identified in a study of cytomegalovirus exposure and HLA in healthy donors. PCR employed 60 Vbeta and 13 Jbeta primers. Per the authors' pipeline: About 11 million shared chains were among the approximately 87 million unique TCR beta chains that a later analysis counted. Assay: immunoSEQ multiplex PCR; the TCRdb copy retains only in-frame clones and omits some. That table furnishes V, J and clone size, whereas the DNA furnished D and trimming. The table lists about 130,000 clones. Concerning this clone itself: Antigen: not known.

The V gene's germline CDR1 is MNHNY and CDR2 SVGAGI (reference sequence). The CDR3 runs 15 residues. V was clipped by 6 bases and J by 5 bases; unmatched bases: 10. Study-wide findings and caveats: The authors judged a highly shared variant cluster likely a sequencing artifact. The study had only CMV serostatus as immune exposure information.

The chain carries TRBV6-6 and TRBJ1-1, with TRBD1 matching over 9 bases. The sequence was obtained from a woman aged 60-75 years in good health and CMV-seronegative. The sample taken for sequencing was PBMCs. The CDR3 here is CASSPGQGTGTEAFF. The CDR3 nucleotides are TGTGCCAGCAGCCCCGGACAGGGGACAGGAACTGAAGCTTTCTTT.